This T cell receptor (beta chain) was documented in a study of neurological immune-mediated disorders. TCRdb re-called the 5' RACE reads with MiXCR, one entry per CDR3 protein. In the table there are tens of thousands of distinct CDR3 sequences, approximately 10% of which are singletons. There are 16 residues in the CDR3. Trimming left V 0 bases short and J 4 bases short, with 13 bases between. Germline lookup yields CDR1 SSHAT and CDR2 FNYEAQ (reference sequence). Ten or more counts support this clonotype. This chain links TRBV7-7 with TRBJ2-1, with D possibly matching TRBD1 (7 bases). This TCR derives from a man between 60 and 75 years old in good health. The sample was PBMCs. The CDR3 DNA is TGTGCCAGCAGCTTAGCGCCGGCAGGGGGGTACAATGAGCAGTTCTTC. As protein: CASSLAPAGGYNEQFF.